This T cell receptor (beta chain) is drawn from a study of T cell changes during pregnancy in multiple sclerosis (dated by TCRdb to about 2019). Concerning the study at large: The study examined how the T cell repertoire changed over the course of pregnancy in women with multiple sclerosis.

The table lists this clone with a count of one. Its antigen is currently not known. No much larger clonotype is one base removed from it; base qualities were not supplied. The CDR3 starts with the cysteine, ends with the phenylalanine, and has 16 residues. The read is trimmed to its CDR3 DNA, 48 bases read in frame from base 1. The germline ends are 17 bases apart after V is trimmed by 0 bases and J by 5 bases. The germline V gene specifies SGHDT as CDR1 and YYEEEE as CDR2. Libraries were constructed by the immunoSEQ multiplex PCR assay. As stored in TCRdb, this immuneACCESS dataset retains in-frame rearrangements with V and J assigned. A fraction of the clones does not appear; measured against another copy, unresolved V genes explain less than half of the discrepancy, and the remainder lacks a known reason. Across this sample there are about 67,000 clones, with 92% seen only once. The ten most abundant clones make up roughly 1.5% of the sample.

This receptor was taken from a female donor with multiple sclerosis, enrolled in a pregnancy study. The sequencing used peripheral blood, collected after pregnancy. The rearrangement combines TRBV5-6 with TRBJ1-2; the D gene cannot be resolved reliably. This receptor has the CDR3 CASSLALGEVGYGYTF. The DNA is as follows: TGTGCCAGCAGCTTGGCCCTCGGGGAGGTGGGGTATGGCTACACCTTC.